The rows below give T cell receptor beta chains drawn from one sample of a study of blood T cells in healthy people across ages. TCRdb called the 5' RACE reads again in MiXCR, with one record for every CDR3 protein. The data contain hundreds of thousands of distinct CDR3 sequences, roughly 44% of them singletons. The sample consisted of blood. These receptors all stem from a man between 60 and 75 years old in good health. CDR3s include the opening cysteine and the closing phenylalanine or tryptophan. The D gene is left open where the match is weak. Not all rows give a size; the values are once, few, many and, for expanded clones, a class.

TRBJ2-7,TRBV11-2,.,few,TGTGCCAGCAGCTCTTCAGAGACCTACGAGCAGTACTTC,CASSSSETYEQYF
TRBJ2-5,TRBV30,.,.,TGTGCCGGGAGTGTAATGGAGACCCAGTACTTC,CAGSVMETQYF
TRBJ1-1,TRBV10-1,.,.,TGCGCCAGCAGCGTCTTCGGACCCCAACCTGAAGCTTTCTTT,CASSVFGPQPEAFF
TRBJ2-5,TRBV12-3/TRBV12-4,TRBD2,.,TGTGCCAGCAGTTTGAACAGTTTGATCGGGGGGGGCCGGGAGACCCAGTACTTC,CASSLNSLIGGGRETQYF
TRBJ2-6,TRBV7-2,.,.,TGTGCCAGCAGCTTAACGAGTCCAGGGGCCAACGTCCTGACTTTC,CASSLTSPGANVLTF
TRBJ2-3,TRBV28,.,.,TGTGCCAGCAGTCCCACCGGGACCGGGTCCTACGATACGCAGTATTTT,CASSPTGTGSYDTQYF
TRBJ2-7,TRBV28,.,.,TGTGCCAGCAGTTTCATAGGGGGGGATTCCTACGAGCAGTACTTC,CASSFIGGDSYEQYF
TRBJ2-1,TRBV28,TRBD1,few,TGTGCCAGCAGTTTGGGGACAGGGGGAGGATCTGAGCAGTTCTTC,CASSLGTGGGSEQFF
TRBJ2-7,TRBV4-3,TRBD1,few,TGCGCCAGCAGCCAAGAATCCACAGGGGAATACGAGCAGTACTTC,CASSQESTGEYEQYF
TRBJ2-3,TRBV20-1,.,.,TGCAGTGCTAGAGAGGACAGATTCGGTTTAGGAGATACGCAGTATTTT,CSAREDRFGLGDTQYF
TRBJ1-1,TRBV20-1,.,.,TGCAGTGCTTCCCCAGATGGGGGCTTCGGGGCTTTCTTT,CSASPDGGFGAFF
TRBJ1-4,TRBV4-3,TRBD1,few,TGCGCCAGCAGCCGAGAACCGGACAGGGCAAGTGAAAAACTGTTTTTT,CASSREPDRASEKLFF
TRBJ2-3,TRBV5-1,TRBD1,.,TGCGCCAGCAGCTTGTTCGGACAGGGGGTTGATACGCAGTATTTT,CASSLFGQGVDTQYF
TRBJ1-2,TRBV5-1,TRBD1,.,TGCGCCAGCAGCTTCGGAGACAGGGTGGCCCGCTATGGCCACACCTTC,CASSFGDRVARYGHTF
TRBJ2-3,TRBV27,.,few,TGTGCCAGCAGTGCGGATCCGGGTCTGTTTACGCAGTATTTT,CASSADPGLFTQYF
TRBJ1-2,TRBV4-1,.,few,TGCGCCAGCAGCCAAGATCGGGCCGGCGCAGGGGCGGGCGGCTACACCTTC,CASSQDRAGAGAGGYTF
TRBJ2-7,TRBV5-6,TRBD2,.,TGTGCCAGCGCCCTCGGGGGGGGGCATGAGCAGTACTTC,CASALGGGHEQYF